What follows is one T cell receptor (beta chain) and its context. Researchers amplified the TCR beta CDR3 regions from RNA transcripts. A set of HTBI primers served as the primers for a first-round RT-PCR of the TCR CDR3. TCRdb recomputed calls from the multiplex PCR reads with MiXCR, one row per CDR3 protein. The sample shows roughly 500,000 distinct CDR3 sequences, more than 45% of them seen only once. This specimen belongs to a study of T cells in Graves' hyperthyroidism and ophthalmopathy. The clonotype comes from an adult woman with Graves' disease, either hyperthyroidism or ophthalmopathy (not recorded which). Sample: peripheral blood or thyroid tissue (not recorded which).

The chain's CDR3 is CSAAGTVNTEAFF. The DNA for the CDR3 is TGCAGCGCCGCCGGGACAGTGAACACTGAAGCTTTCTTT. This chain joins TRBV29-1 and TRBJ1-1; the match to TRBD1 covers 7 bases. V shed 7 bases, J shed 0 bases, and the junction held 5 bases outside the gene matches. CDR3 size: 13 residues. The germline gives CDR1 SQVTM, CDR2 ANQGSEA.